This TCR beta chain was identified in a study of response to subunit inactivated influenza vaccine. General study results and limits: It was suggested by the authors that few new T cells are recruited by each seasonal influenza vaccination.

TCRdb processed the RT-PCR reads anew with MiXCR; each CDR3 protein has one entry. This table has over 400,000 distinct CDR3 sequences, 10% to 15% appearing once. This clonotype turned up a few times. Its antigen is currently unknown. From germline, CDR1 is SGHDT and CDR2 YYEEEE. Trimming at V came to 2 bases and at J to 8 bases, leaving 6 bases not matched to a gene. CDR3 length: 15 amino acids. The TCR was taken from a man aged 45-65 years who received an inactivated influenza vaccine. Sequencing used PBMCs from blood, obtained roughly 48 days after vaccination. The chain recombines TRBV5-6 with TRBJ1-6, with 8 bases aligning to TRBD1. The CDR3 bases are TGTGCCAGCAGCTTATTGGACAGGGCGGATTCACCCCTCCACTTT. Amino acid sequence: CASSLLDRADSPLHF.